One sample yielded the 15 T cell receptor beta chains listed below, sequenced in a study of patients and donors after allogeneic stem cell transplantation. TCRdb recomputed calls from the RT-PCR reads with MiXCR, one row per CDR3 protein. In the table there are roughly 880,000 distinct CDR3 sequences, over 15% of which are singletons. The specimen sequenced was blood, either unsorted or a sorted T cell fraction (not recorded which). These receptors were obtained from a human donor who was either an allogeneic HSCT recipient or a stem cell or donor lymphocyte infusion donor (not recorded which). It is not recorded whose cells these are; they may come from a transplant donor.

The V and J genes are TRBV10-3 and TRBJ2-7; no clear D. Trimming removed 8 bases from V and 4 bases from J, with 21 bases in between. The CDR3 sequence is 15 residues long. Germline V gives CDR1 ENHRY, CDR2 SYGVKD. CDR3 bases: TGTGCCATCCAGAGACCCGCGGTGGGGTTGTACGAGCAGTACTTC. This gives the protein CAIQRPAVGLYEQYF.

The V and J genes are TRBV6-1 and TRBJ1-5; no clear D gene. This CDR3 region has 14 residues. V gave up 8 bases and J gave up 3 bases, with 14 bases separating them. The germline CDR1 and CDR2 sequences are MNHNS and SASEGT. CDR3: CASENYEANQPQHF. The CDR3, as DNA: TGTGCCAGCGAGAATTACGAGGCCAATCAGCCCCAGCATTTT.

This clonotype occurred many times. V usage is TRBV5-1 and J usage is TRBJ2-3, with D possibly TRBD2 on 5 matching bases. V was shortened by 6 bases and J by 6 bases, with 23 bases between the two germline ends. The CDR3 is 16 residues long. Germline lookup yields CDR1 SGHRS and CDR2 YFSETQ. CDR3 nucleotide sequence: TGCGCCAGCACCCGACAAGGCAGAGGAGGAGCGGATACGCAGTATTTT. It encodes CASTRQGRGGADTQYF.

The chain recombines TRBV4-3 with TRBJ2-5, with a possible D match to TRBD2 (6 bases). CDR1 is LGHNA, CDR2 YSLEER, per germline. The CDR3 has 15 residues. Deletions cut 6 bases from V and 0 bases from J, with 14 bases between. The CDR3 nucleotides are TGCGCCAGCAGGCGGGGCCTCCTTAACCAAGAGACCCAGTACTTC. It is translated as CASRRGLLNQETQYF.

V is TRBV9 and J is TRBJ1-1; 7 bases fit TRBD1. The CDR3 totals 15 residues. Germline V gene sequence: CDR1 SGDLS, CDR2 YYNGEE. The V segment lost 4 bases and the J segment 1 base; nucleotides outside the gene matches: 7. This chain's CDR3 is CASSTGDRQNTEAFF. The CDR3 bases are TGTGCCAGCAGCACAGGGGACAGACAGAACACTGAAGCTTTCTTT. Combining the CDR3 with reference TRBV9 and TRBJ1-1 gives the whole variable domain DSGVTQTPKHLITATGQRVTLRCSPRSGDLSVYWYQQSLDQGLQFLIQYYNGEERAKGNILERFSAQQFPDLHSELNLSSLELGDSALYFCASSTGDRQNTEAFFGQGTRLTVV.

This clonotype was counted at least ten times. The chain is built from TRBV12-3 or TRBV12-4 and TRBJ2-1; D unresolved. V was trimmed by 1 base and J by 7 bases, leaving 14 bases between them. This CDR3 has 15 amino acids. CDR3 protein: CASSLEAAVGNEQFF. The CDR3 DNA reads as TGTGCCAGCAGTTTAGAGGCGGCGGTGGGGAATGAGCAGTTCTTC.

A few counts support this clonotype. The chain's CDR3 is CASSPDRGRPSGTDTQYF. As DNA, the CDR3 is TGTGCCAGCAGTCCGGACAGGGGCCGCCCTTCAGGCACAGATACGCAGTATTTT. V and J are TRBV27 and TRBJ2-3; 9 nucleotides agree with TRBD1. V lost 5 bases to trimming and J lost 1 base; unmatched junction nucleotides: 13. Germline V CDR1 and CDR2: MNHEY, SMNVEV (reference sequence). The CDR3 is 18 residues long.

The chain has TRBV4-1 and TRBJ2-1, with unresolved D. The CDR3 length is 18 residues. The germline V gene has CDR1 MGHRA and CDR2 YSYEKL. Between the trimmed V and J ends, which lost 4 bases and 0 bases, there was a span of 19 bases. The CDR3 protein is CASSPYAEDTLSYNEQFF. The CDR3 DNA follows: TGCGCCAGCAGCCCCTACGCTGAAGACACCCTCTCCTACAATGAGCAGTTCTTC.

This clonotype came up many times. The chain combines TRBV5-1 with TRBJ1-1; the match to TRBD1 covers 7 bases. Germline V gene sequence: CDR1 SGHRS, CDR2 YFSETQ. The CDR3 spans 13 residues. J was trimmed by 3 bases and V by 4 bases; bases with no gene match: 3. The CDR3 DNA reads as TGCGCCAGCAGCGATGACAGGGACACTGAAGCTTTCTTT. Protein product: CASSDDRDTEAFF.

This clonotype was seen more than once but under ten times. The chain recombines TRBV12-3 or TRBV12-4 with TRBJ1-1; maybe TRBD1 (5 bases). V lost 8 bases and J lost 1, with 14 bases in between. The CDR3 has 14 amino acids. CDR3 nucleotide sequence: TGTGCCAGCGCTGTAACAGGCCCGAACACTGAAGCTTTCTTT. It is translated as CASAVTGPNTEAFF.

CDR3 in amino acids: CASSWTSGGNTGELFF. The CDR3 DNA reads as TGCGCCAGCAGTTGGACTAGCGGCGGGAACACCGGGGAGCTGTTTTTT. The rearrangement joins TRBV5-1 to TRBJ2-2; 10 nucleotides align to TRBD2. Per germline, CDR1 SGHRS and CDR2 YFSETQ. The V segment lost 5 bases and the J segment 1 base; nucleotides outside the gene matches: 5. CDR3 size: 16 residues.

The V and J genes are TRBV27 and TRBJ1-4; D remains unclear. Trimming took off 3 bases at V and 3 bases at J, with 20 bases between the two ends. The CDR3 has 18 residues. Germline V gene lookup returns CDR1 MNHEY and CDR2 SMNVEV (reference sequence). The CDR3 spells CASSLYPPDGGANEKLFF. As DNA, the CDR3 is TGTGCCAGCAGTTTGTACCCTCCTGACGGTGGCGCTAATGAAAAACTGTTTTTT.

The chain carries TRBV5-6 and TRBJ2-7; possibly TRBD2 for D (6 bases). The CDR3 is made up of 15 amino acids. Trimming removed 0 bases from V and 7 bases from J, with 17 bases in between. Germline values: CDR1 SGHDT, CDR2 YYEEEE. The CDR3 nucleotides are TGTGCCAGCAGCTTGGGACCAACGGGGAGGAGTGAGCAGTACTTC. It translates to CASSLGPTGRSEQYF.

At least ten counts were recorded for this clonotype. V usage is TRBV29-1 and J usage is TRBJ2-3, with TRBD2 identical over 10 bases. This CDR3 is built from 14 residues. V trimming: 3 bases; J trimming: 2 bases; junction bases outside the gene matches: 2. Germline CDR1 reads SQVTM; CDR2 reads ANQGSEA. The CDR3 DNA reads TGCAGCGTTGATACTAGCGGGACCACAGATACGCAGTATTTT. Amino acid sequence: CSVDTSGTTDTQYF.

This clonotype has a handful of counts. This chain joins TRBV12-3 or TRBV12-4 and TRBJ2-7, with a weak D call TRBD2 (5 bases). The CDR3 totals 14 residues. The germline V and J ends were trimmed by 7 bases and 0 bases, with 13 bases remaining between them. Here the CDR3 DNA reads TGTGCCAGCACCTTAGCGTCCAGCTCCTACGAGCAGTACTTC. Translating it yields CASTLASSSYEQYF.